Listed below are T cell receptor beta chains from one sample, sequenced in a study of blood T cell repertoires in COVID-19. The table came from immunoSEQ multiplex PCR; TCRdb's copy has only in-frame clones and leaves some out. The data hold over 120,000 clones, with approximately 83% observed a single time. Material for sequencing was peripheral blood. The receptors shown here come from a woman in her sixties or seventies with acute or convalescent COVID-19. Both conserved end residues are part of each CDR3.

j_call v_call cdr3_aa
TRBJ2-6 TRBV28 CASSLLGGAGANVLTF
TRBJ2-7 TRBV19 CASKKQIAGTYEQYF
TRBJ2-7 TRBV2 CASSGGFDEQYF
TRBJ2-1 TRBV10-2 CASSKRAGLAGLNEQFF
TRBJ1-1 TRBV11-1 CASRLGMTEAFF
TRBJ1-3 TRBV28 CASSGAQGAQRNTIYF
TRBJ2-3 TRBV19 CASSSGRTDTQYF
TRBJ1-1 TRBV27 CASSTSFRENTEAFF
TRBJ2-7 TRBV28 CASSSPPYRDLSYEQYF
TRBJ2-1 TRBV27 CASKAYSSPNYYNEQFF
TRBJ2-2 TRBV6-4 CASSDSKSGGPPGGELFF
TRBJ2-1 TRBV11-1 CASRRRDRSYNEQFF
TRBJ1-1 TRBV6-1 CASSDYREAFF
TRBJ1-2 TRBV28 CASSFSRGRYGYTF
TRBJ2-3 TRBV2 CASVLGQVGDTQYF
TRBJ2-5 TRBV28 CASSLVYNQETQYF
TRBJ1-1 TRBV10-1 CASSESIYRGSEAFF
TRBJ2-5 TRBV15 CATTPGYKETQYF
TRBJ2-7 TRBV19 CASSMARHPGGYEQYF
TRBJ2-1 TRBV28 CASSLLAGKGEQFF
TRBJ2-1 TRBV6-5 CASQLAGINEQFF
TRBJ2-3 TRBV19 CASSLTSAGYTQYF
TRBJ2-3 TRBV27 CASSSPRDFPQDTQYF
TRBJ2-4 TRBV6-6 CASSPNIRVGAKNIQYF
TRBJ1-1 TRBV2 CASSVHMNTEAFF
TRBJ2-1 TRBV6-6 CASSLQGNEQFF
TRBJ1-2 TRBV29-1 CSVGSGALSGGYTF
TRBJ2-3 TRBV7-8 CASSYTSGSTDTQYF
TRBJ1-2 TRBV7-3 CASRAPDRVYGYTF
TRBJ2-7 TRBV9 CASSGPSGRAHEQYF
TRBJ2-5 TRBV3-1/TRBV3-2 CASGRNEETQYF
TRBJ1-2 TRBV28 CASSSFAGKDGLYGYTF
TRBJ1-2 TRBV3-1/TRBV3-2 CASSGQGRYYGYTF
TRBJ2-1 TRBV4-1 CASSQTGAYNNEQFF
TRBJ2-1 TRBV7-7 CASSPYSGMTNEQFF
TRBJ2-3 TRBV24-1 CATSDPKGQGALLTDTQYF
TRBJ2-5 TRBV18 CASSLGLAEETQYF
TRBJ2-7 TRBV27 CASSLAGAYEQYF
TRBJ1-1 TRBV6-2/TRBV6-3 CASSDPEETVYLQAFF
TRBJ1-4 TRBV28 CASSPMGRLEKLFF
TRBJ1-2 TRBV19 CASNPDRNYGYTF
TRBJ2-3 TRBV5-1 CASSLGGRGSDTQYF
TRBJ2-7 TRBV7-9 CASSLGGALAGDEQYF
TRBJ2-1 TRBV5-1 CASSQGQHQGRQFF
TRBJ1-5 TRBV6-5 CASSLRQGGQPQHF
TRBJ1-1 TRBV3-1/TRBV3-2 CATSFSWNTEAFF
TRBJ2-7 TRBV7-9 CASSLVRARRGQGTYEQYF
TRBJ2-1 TRBV11-2 CASSDTGEGGEQFF
TRBJ2-2 TRBV30 CAWSKGESLSTGELFF
TRBJ1-1 TRBV3-1/TRBV3-2 CASRKNGGTEAFF
TRBJ2-3 TRBV3-1/TRBV3-2 CASRPLSGRTDTQYF
TRBJ2-3 TRBV4-1 CASSQGRPLATDTQYF
TRBJ1-1 TRBV13 CASSLRGTGRMNTEAFF
TRBJ2-7 TRBV7-2 CASSFKKGTTQYF
TRBJ2-3 TRBV7-6 CASSLEGERTDTQYF
TRBJ2-1 TRBV19 CASSTGTSGRIEQFF
TRBJ1-2 TRBV3-1/TRBV3-2 CASRTTGGGADYGYTF
TRBJ2-7 TRBV6-2/TRBV6-3 CASSYSISSPRYEQYF
TRBJ2-7 TRBV7-8 CASSLATGPTYEQYF
TRBJ2-5 TRBV10-3 CAISESTRETQYF